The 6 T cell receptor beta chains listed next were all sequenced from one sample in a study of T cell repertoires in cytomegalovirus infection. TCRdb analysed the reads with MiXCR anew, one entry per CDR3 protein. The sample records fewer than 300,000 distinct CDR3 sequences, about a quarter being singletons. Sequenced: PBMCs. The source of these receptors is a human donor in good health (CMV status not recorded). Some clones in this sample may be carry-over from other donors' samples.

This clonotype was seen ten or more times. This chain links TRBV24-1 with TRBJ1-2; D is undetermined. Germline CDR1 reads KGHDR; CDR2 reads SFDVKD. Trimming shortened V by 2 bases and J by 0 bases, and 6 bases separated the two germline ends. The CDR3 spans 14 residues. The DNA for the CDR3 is TGTGCCACCAGTGATTATGGGACTAACTATGGCTACACCTTC. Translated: CATSDYGTNYGYTF.

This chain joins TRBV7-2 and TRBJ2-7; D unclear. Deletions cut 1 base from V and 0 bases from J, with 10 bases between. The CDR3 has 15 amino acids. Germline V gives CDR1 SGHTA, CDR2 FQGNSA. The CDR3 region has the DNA TGTGCCAGCAGCTTAGATGCGTTAAACTCCTACGAGCAGTACTTC. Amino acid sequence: CASSLDALNSYEQYF. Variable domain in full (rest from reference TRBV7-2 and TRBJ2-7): GAGVSQSPSNKVTEKGKDVELRCDPISGHTALYWYRQSLGQGLEFLIYFQGNSAPDKSGLPSDRFSAERTGGSVSTLTIQRTQQEDSAVYLCASSLDALNSYEQYFGPGTRLTVT.

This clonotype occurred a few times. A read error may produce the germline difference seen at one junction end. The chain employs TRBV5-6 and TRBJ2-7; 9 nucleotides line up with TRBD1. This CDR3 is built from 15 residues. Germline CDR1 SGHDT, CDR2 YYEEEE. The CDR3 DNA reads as TGTGCCAGCCGCTTACCGGGACAGGGTTACTACGAGCAGTACTTC. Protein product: CASRLPGQGYYEQYF.

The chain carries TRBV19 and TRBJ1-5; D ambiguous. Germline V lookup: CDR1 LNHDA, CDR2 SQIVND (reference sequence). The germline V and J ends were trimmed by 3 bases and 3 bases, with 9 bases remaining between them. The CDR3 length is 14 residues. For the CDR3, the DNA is TGTGCCAGTAGTATGTCCAACCCCAATCAGCCCCAGCATTTT. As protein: CASSMSNPNQPQHF.

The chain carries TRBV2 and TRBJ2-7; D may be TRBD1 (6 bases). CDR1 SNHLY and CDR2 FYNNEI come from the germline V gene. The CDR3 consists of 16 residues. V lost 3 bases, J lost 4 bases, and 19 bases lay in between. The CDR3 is CASSEGWTAADYEQYF. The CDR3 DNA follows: TGTGCCAGCAGTGAGGGATGGACAGCCGCCGATTACGAGCAGTACTTC.

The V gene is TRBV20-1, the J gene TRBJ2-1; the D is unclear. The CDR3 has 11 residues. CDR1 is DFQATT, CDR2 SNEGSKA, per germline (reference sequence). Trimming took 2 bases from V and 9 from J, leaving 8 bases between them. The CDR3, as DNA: TGCAGTGCTAGACTAGTAGTTGAGCAGTTCTTC. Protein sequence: CSARLVVEQFF.